The next 2 T cell receptor beta chains were all read from a single sample in a study of regulatory T cells in long-lasting Graves disease. Both iRepertoire HTBI primers and Arm-PCR of CDR3 regions were used to build the TCR beta libraries. TCRdb re-derived calls from the multiplex PCR reads in MiXCR, one entry per CDR3 protein. The sample lists 360,000 or so distinct CDR3 sequences, around 11% occurring once. Time point of the sample: newly diagnosed GD, antithyroid drugs for less than 3 months. From RNA extracted from PBMCs, the TCR library was made. These data were also filed under a second study, of T cells in Graves' hyperthyroidism and ophthalmopathy.

The sample in question was peripheral blood mononuclear cells (PBMCs), obtained at new diagnosis, from a patient treated with antithyroid drugs. Source of these receptors: a young woman with Graves disease.

This chain connects TRBV11-2 to TRBJ1-3; possibly TRBD1 for D (6 bases). CDR1 and CDR2 (germline): SGHAT, FQNNGV. The V end lost 5 bases, the J end lost 0 bases, and 14 bases lay between the germline ends. There are 16 residues in the CDR3. The CDR3 region is CASSPGQISSGNTIYF. The CDR3 DNA follows: TGTGCCAGCAGCCCAGGACAGATTAGCTCTGGAAACACCATATATTTT.

The CDR3 nucleotides are TGTGCCAGCGGTACAGGGGATGGCTACACCTTC. Its translation is CASGTGDGYTF. The chain couples TRBV27 to TRBJ1-2; the match to TRBD1 covers 7 bases. With 8 bases clipped from V and 6 bases from J, the junction kept 3 bases outside the gene matches. Germline lookup yields CDR1 MNHEY and CDR2 SMNVEV (reference sequence). CDR3 length equals 11 residues.